The 27 T cell receptor beta chains given below trace back to one sample, sequenced in a study of blood T cells in healthy people across ages. The second PCR ran roughly 6 to 11 cycles with a sample-barcoded 5' primer and J-beta primers. Each CDR3 protein gets one entry after TCRdb re-called the 5' RACE reads with MiXCR. The sample lists 1,800,000 or so distinct CDR3 sequences; 30% to 40% were seen once. The sequencing sample was made of blood. All receptors come from a human donor in good health.

The sample holds a few counts of this clonotype. The chain links TRBV6-1 to TRBJ2-4; no clear D gene. The CDR3 has 15 amino acids. Germline loops: CDR1 MNHNS, CDR2 SASEGT. V was clipped by 2 bases and J by 6 bases, with 14 bases between them. In DNA form, the CDR3 reads TGTGCCAGCAGTGAACCCACACTAAATCTAAACATTCAGTACTTC. It translates to CASSEPTLNLNIQYF.

This clonotype occurred many times. The chain joins TRBV11-2 to TRBJ2-5, with a tentative D call TRBD1 (6 bases). The germline CDR1 and CDR2 sequences are SGHAT and FQNNGV. Trimming took off 6 bases at V and 3 bases at J, with 17 bases between the two ends. The CDR3 is made up of 15 amino acids. CDR3 protein: CASRSPGHGKETQYF. The DNA of the CDR3 is TGTGCCAGCAGATCACCGGGACACGGAAAAGAGACCCAGTACTTC.

In its sample, this clonotype was seen many times. The CDR3 DNA follows: TGTGCCAGCAGCTTGGGACAGGGGGCTGGCTACACCTTC. Protein sequence: CASSLGQGAGYTF. V and J are TRBV7-9 and TRBJ1-2; TRBD1 agrees at 12 bases. Germline loops: CDR1 SEHNR, CDR2 FQNEAQ (reference sequence). The CDR3 contains 13 residues. J gave up 7 bases and V 3 bases, and 0 bases lay outside the gene matches.

This clonotype has more than one count but fewer than ten. This chain links TRBV12-5 with TRBJ1-1; D is ambiguous. The CDR3 is 15 residues long. V dropped 6 bases and J dropped 2 bases, with 16 bases sitting between them. In germline, CDR1 is LGHNT, CDR2 FRNRAP. The CDR3 nucleotides read TGTGCTAGTGGGAGGACCGCCGGACCTAACACTGAAGCTTTCTTT. This encodes CASGRTAGPNTEAFF.

V and J are TRBV2 and TRBJ1-1; D ambiguous. The CDR3 extends over 13 amino acids. V shed 2 bases and J shed 5 bases, with 9 bases lying between them. The germline V gene encodes CDR1 SNHLY and CDR2 FYNNEI. The CDR3 protein is CASSESKSTEAFF. The CDR3 DNA reads TGTGCCAGCAGTGAAAGTAAAAGTACTGAAGCTTTCTTT.

This clonotype was seen ten or more times. The chain is built from TRBV7-2 and TRBJ1-6; a possible D gene is TRBD1 (5 bases). The germline V and J ends were trimmed by 3 bases and 5 bases, with 11 bases remaining between them. Germline CDR1 reads SGHTA; CDR2 reads FQGNSA. The CDR3 has 15 amino acids. CDR3 nucleotides: TGTGCCAGCAGCTTTTCGAGAGGGGATAATTCACCCCTCCACTTT. Amino acid sequence: CASSFSRGDNSPLHF.

This rearrangement joins TRBV24-1 to TRBJ2-4; a possible D gene is TRBD1 (5 bases). This CDR3 is built from 15 residues. Germline V gives CDR1 KGHDR, CDR2 SFDVKD. The V end was cut by 4 bases, the J end by 13 bases, with 22 bases between. The CDR3 here is CATSDSRVGLAGQYF. In nucleotides, the CDR3 is TGTGCCACCAGTGACTCCAGGGTTGGATTGGCCGGGCAGTACTTC.

The V and J genes are TRBV20-1 and TRBJ2-1, with 10 bases that match TRBD2. The CDR3 is made up of 13 amino acids. The V gene end was trimmed by 6 bases and the J gene end by 10 bases; junction bases not matched to a gene: 9. Germline V lookup: CDR1 DFQATT, CDR2 SNEGSKA (reference sequence). CDR3 DNA sequence: TGCAGTGCGCGGACTAGCGGACCCTACGAGCAGTTCTTC. It is translated as CSARTSGPYEQFF.

In this sample, this clonotype turned up a few times. This chain joins TRBV28 and TRBJ2-7, with TRBD1 matching over 9 bases. V gave up 5 bases and J gave up 2 bases; unmatched junction bases: 7. In germline, CDR1 is MDHEN, CDR2 SYDVKM. CDR3 length: 15 amino acids. The CDR3 loop is CASSPGTGLAYEQYF. CDR3 nucleotides: TGTGCCAGCAGTCCTGGGACAGGGTTGGCCTACGAGCAGTACTTC.

J is TRBJ1-1 and V is TRBV20-1; no clear D gene. Trimming removed 6 bases from V and 5 bases from J, with 16 bases in between. This CDR3 is 13 amino acids long. Germline V gene lookup returns CDR1 DFQATT and CDR2 SNEGSKA (reference sequence). CDR3 bases: TGCAGTGCCCCGGGCCCTTTGGGGACTGAAGCTTTCTTT. This gives the protein CSAPGPLGTEAFF.

This clonotype turned up a few times. The rearrangement uses TRBV6-6 and TRBJ2-3, with 9 bases identical to TRBD1. In germline, CDR1 is MNHNY, CDR2 SVGAGI (reference sequence). This CDR3 is 13 amino acids long. V was clipped by 5 bases and J by 7 bases; unmatched bases: 4. DNA of the CDR3: TGTGCCAGCAGTACTACAGGGGGCAATACGCAGTATTTT. Protein: CASSTTGGNTQYF.

There are a few counts of this clonotype. The chain is built from TRBV6-5 and TRBJ1-2; D remains ambiguous. There are 13 residues in the CDR3. Trimming took off 5 bases at V and 4 bases at J, with 11 bases between the two ends. Germline values: CDR1 MNHEY, CDR2 SVGAGI. Written as DNA, the CDR3 is TGTGCCAGCAGTACGGGTCTATCCTATGGCTACACCTTC. It specifies CASSTGLSYGYTF.

The V gene is TRBV12-3 or TRBV12-4, the J gene TRBJ1-2; the D is unclear. The length of the CDR3 is 12 residues. V dropped 3 bases and J dropped 13 bases, with 15 bases sitting between them. CDR3 bases: TGTGCCAGCAGTTTGGAGAACCACGGCCGCACCTTC. Amino acid sequence: CASSLENHGRTF.

Comment on this clonotype: A much larger clone sits a single nucleotide away, making a read error possible. The rearrangement links TRBV20-1 to TRBJ2-6; D is undetermined. The CDR3 has 13 residues. The germline V gene has CDR1 DFQATT and CDR2 SNEGSKA (reference sequence). With 6 bases removed from V and 0 bases from J, the gap between germline ends came to 6 bases. CDR3 nucleotides: TGCAGTGCCTCACTCTCTGGGGCCAACGTCCTGACTTTC. Amino acid sequence: CSASLSGANVLTF.

This clonotype was seen a few times. The CDR3 coding sequence is TGTGCCACCAGCCTCGGGGATAGCTATGGCTACACCTTC. It codes for CATSLGDSYGYTF. The gene calls are TRBV15 and TRBJ1-2; D not resolved. This CDR3 has 13 amino acids. V dropped 5 bases and J dropped 4 bases, with 11 bases sitting between them. Per germline, CDR1 LNHNV and CDR2 YYDKDF (reference sequence).

In DNA form, the CDR3 reads TGTGCCAGCAGCCAATTAATAGCGTCGGGGACAGAAAACTCTGGGGCCAACGTCCTGACTTTC. Amino acid sequence: CASSQLIASGTENSGANVLTF. V gene TRBV14 combines with J gene TRBJ2-6, with 7 bases aligning to TRBD1. The J segment lost 0 bases and the V segment lost 2 bases, leaving 16 bases of the junction unmatched. Germline assignment: CDR1 SGHDN and CDR2 FVKESK. The CDR3 consists of 21 residues.

This clonotype was counted only a few times. The V and J genes are TRBV5-1 and TRBJ2-3; 10 bases map to TRBD2. This CDR3 has 15 amino acids. Looked up from germline, CDR1 is SGHRS and CDR2 is YFSETQ. Germline trimming cut 2 bases from V and 4 bases from J; bases unmatched to any gene: 4. For the CDR3, the DNA is TGCGCCAGCAGCTTACTTGGGACTAGCGCAGATACGCAGTATTTT. This sequence encodes CASSLLGTSADTQYF.

This clonotype was detected ten times or more. The genes are TRBV4-2 and TRBJ2-7; D possibly corresponds to TRBD1 (6 bases). Between the trimmed V and J ends, which lost 6 bases and 2 bases, there was a span of 11 bases. Germline assignment: CDR1 LGHNA and CDR2 YNFKEQ. The length of the CDR3 is 13 residues. The CDR3 DNA reads as TGTGCCAGCAGTCAGGACAGCACCTACGAGCAGTACTTC. It encodes CASSQDSTYEQYF.

This clonotype came up a few times. This chain links TRBV29-1 with TRBJ2-5; tentative D call: TRBD2 (7 bases). Looked up from germline, CDR1 is SQVTM and CDR2 is ANQGSEA. CDR3 length: 14 residues. V was clipped by 6 bases and J by 5 bases, with 19 bases between them. CDR3 in amino acids: CSVGRGGTEETQYF. DNA of the CDR3: TGCAGCGTAGGAAGGGGGGGGACCGAGGAGACCCAGTACTTC.

This clonotype has a handful of counts. The chain couples TRBV13 to TRBJ1-1; the D is unclear. Germline V gene data show CDR1 as PRHDT and CDR2 as FYEKMQ (reference sequence). Trimming shortened V by 5 bases and J by 11 bases, and 12 bases separated the two germline ends. This CDR3 is built from 11 residues. CDR3 in amino acids: CASSHNPAAFF. DNA of the CDR3: TGTGCCAGCAGCCACAACCCGGCGGCTTTCTTT.

V is TRBV28 and J is TRBJ2-3, with D possibly matching TRBD2 (6 bases). The CDR3 sequence is 14 residues long. Germline V CDR1 and CDR2: MDHEN, SYDVKM. Trimming took 5 bases from V and 3 from J, leaving 12 bases between them. The DNA of the CDR3 is TGTGCCAGCAGTGGGTTAGCGGTAACAGATACGCAGTATTTT. It codes for CASSGLAVTDTQYF.

Only a few counts were recorded for this clonotype. This chain links TRBV20-1 with TRBJ2-3; D may be TRBD2 (6 bases). Looked up from germline, CDR1 is DFQATT and CDR2 is SNEGSKA (reference sequence). The CDR3 consists of 16 residues. With 0 bases removed from V and 3 bases from J, the gap between germline ends came to 16 bases. Here the CDR3 reads CSARDPPSEETDTQYF. CDR3 DNA sequence: TGCAGTGCTAGAGATCCGCCTAGCGAGGAGACAGATACGCAGTATTTT.

The chain combines TRBV4-3 with TRBJ1-4; a weak D match, TRBD1 (5 bases). This CDR3 spans 19 amino acids. The V and J ends lost 2 bases and 11 bases respectively, with 30 bases between them. Germline V lookup: CDR1 LGHNA, CDR2 YSLEER. The CDR3 is CASSQYREVTEGGAGKLFF. The CDR3 coding sequence is TGCGCCAGCAGCCAATATCGAGAGGTGACAGAGGGAGGGGCTGGGAAACTGTTTTTT.

The chain combines TRBV5-4 with TRBJ1-2, with D hard to call. Between the trimmed V and J ends, which lost 4 bases and 10 bases, there was a span of 17 bases. The germline gives CDR1 SGHNT, CDR2 YYREEE (reference sequence). The CDR3 covers 13 residues. The CDR3 DNA is TGTGCCAGCAGCCCGTCCGATGGACGGAACTACACCTTC. Amino acid sequence: CASSPSDGRNYTF.

This clonotype appeared a few times. This rearrangement joins TRBV7-2 to TRBJ2-7; D perhaps matches TRBD2 (5 bases). CDR1 is SGHTA and CDR2 is FQGNSA in the germline V gene. The CDR3 loop spans 15 amino acids. The V end lost 5 bases, the J end lost 0 bases, and 14 bases lay between the germline ends. The CDR3 sequence is CASSHPWTPSYEQYF. The DNA of the CDR3 is TGTGCCAGCAGCCATCCATGGACTCCCTCCTACGAGCAGTACTTC. Together with reference TRBV7-2 and TRBJ2-7, the CDR3 gives the full variable domain: GAGVSQSPSNKVTEKGKDVELRCDPISGHTALYWYRQSLGQGLEFLIYFQGNSAPDKSGLPSDRFSAERTGGSVSTLTIQRTQQEDSAVYLCASSHPWTPSYEQYFGPGTRLTVT.

The CDR3 coding sequence is TGCAGCGTTGAAGATTTACGGGGACACGGAGACTACAATGAGCAGTTCTTC. It yields the protein CSVEDLRGHGDYNEQFF. The chain combines TRBV29-1 with TRBJ2-1; TRBD1 might be the D (6 bases). Trimming took off 0 bases at V and 3 bases at J, with 18 bases between the two ends. The CDR3 is made up of 17 amino acids. CDR1 and CDR2 (germline): SQVTM, ANQGSEA.

This clonotype was observed a few times. The chain links TRBV6-1 to TRBJ2-1; TRBD2 matches at 7 bases. Germline V CDR1 and CDR2: MNHNS, SASEGT. This CDR3 is 15 amino acids long. With 0 bases clipped from V and 10 bases from J, the junction kept 9 bases outside the gene matches. CDR3 nucleotide sequence: TGTGCCAGCAGTGAAGCAGCTAGCGGCTCCTACGAGCAGTTCTTC. Translated: CASSEAASGSYEQFF.